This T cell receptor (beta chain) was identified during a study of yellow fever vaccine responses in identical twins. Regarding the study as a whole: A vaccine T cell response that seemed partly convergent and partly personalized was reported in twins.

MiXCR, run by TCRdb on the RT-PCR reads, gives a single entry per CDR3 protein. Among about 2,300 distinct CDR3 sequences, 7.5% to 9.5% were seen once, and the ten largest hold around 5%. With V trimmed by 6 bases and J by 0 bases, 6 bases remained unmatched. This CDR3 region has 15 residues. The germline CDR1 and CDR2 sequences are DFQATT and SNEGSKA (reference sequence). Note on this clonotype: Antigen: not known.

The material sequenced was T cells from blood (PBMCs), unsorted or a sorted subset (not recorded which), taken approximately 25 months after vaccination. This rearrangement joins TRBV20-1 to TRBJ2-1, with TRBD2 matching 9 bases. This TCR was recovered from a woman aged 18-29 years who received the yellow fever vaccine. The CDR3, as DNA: TGCAGTGCGAGGGGGCGGGGGGGCTCCTACAATGAGCAGTTCTTC. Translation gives CSARGRGGSYNEQFF.